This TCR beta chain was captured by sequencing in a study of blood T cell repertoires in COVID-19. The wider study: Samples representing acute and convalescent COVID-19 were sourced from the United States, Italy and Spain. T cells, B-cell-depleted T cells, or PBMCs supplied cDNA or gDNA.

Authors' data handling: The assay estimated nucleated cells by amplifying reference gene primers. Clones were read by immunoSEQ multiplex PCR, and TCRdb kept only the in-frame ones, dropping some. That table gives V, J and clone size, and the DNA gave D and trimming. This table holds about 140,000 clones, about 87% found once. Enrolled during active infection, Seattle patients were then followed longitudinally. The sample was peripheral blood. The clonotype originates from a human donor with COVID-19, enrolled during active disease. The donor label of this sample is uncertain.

The CDR3 is CASSLFLAGGNEQFF. The CDR3 DNA reads as TGTGCCAGCAGCTTATTTCTAGCGGGAGGGAATGAGCAGTTCTTC. V is TRBV11-2 and J is TRBJ2-1; 12 nucleotides line up with TRBD2. The J segment lost 7 bases and the V segment lost 2 bases, leaving 3 bases of the junction unmatched. The length of the CDR3 is 15 residues. The germline CDR1 and CDR2 sequences are SGHAT and FQNNGV.